This T cell receptor (beta chain) was observed in a study of cytomegalovirus exposure and HLA in healthy donors. Study details: Previous work identified roughly 120 million unique TCR beta sequences from 150 million to 200 million T cells.

PCR primers comprised 60 Vbeta and 13 Jbeta primers. Libraries were prepared by immunoSEQ multiplex PCR; TCRdb keeps only in-frame clonotypes and omits some of them. The table for this sample gives tens of thousands of clones. Germline assignment: CDR1 SGHDT and CDR2 YYEEEE. The V end lost 0 bases, the J end lost 0 bases, and 11 bases lay between the germline ends. The CDR3 totals 16 residues. As to this clone: Antigen unknown.

Study results and limitations: The authors reported that TCR beta sequences could predict HLA-A and HLA-B alleles. These predictions were accurate for most subjects in the first cohort.

The chain combines TRBV5-6 with TRBJ2-3; TRBD2 is a possible D gene (6 bases). Sequenced: PBMCs. The receptor's source is a young woman in good health and CMV-seropositive. The CDR3 DNA reads as TGTGCCAGCAGCTTGGCTGCGGGAAGAAGCACAGATACGCAGTATTTT. Translating gives CASSLAAGRSTDTQYF. The whole variable domain, remainder taken from reference TRBV5-6 and TRBJ2-3, is DAGVTQSPTHLIKTRGQQVTLRCSPKSGHDTVSWYQQALGQGPQFIFQYYEEEERQRGNFPDRFSGHQFPNYSSELNVNALLLGDSALYLCASSLAAGRSTDTQYFGPGTRLTVL.